These T cell receptor beta chains were read from a single sample in a study of PD-L1 blockade in urothelial cancer. The method was immunoSEQ multiplex PCR; TCRdb's version includes in-frame clones alone and lacks a portion of them. Of 95,000 or so clones in the sample, roughly 84% were seen once. Sequencing used PBMCs, obtained around atezolizumab (anti-PD-L1) treatment. The receptors originated from a man aged 55-75 years with urothelial cancer. The CDR3 runs from the conserved cysteine through the conserved F or W. A D gene is named only where the DNA matches it firmly. Expanded clones are given a class, and other clones once, few, many or no size at all.

d_call: -; clone_size: -; j_call: TRBJ1-1; v_call: TRBV7-2; cdr3_nt: TGTGCCAGCATCAAAAACACTGAAGCTTTCTTT; cdr3_aa: CASIKNTEAFF
d_call: -; clone_size: once; j_call: TRBJ2-7; v_call: TRBV5-1; cdr3_nt: TGCGCCAGCAGCGCAGACTCCTACGAGCAGTACTTC; cdr3_aa: CASSADSYEQYF
d_call: TRBD2; clone_size: -; j_call: TRBJ2-1; v_call: TRBV28; cdr3_nt: TGTGCCAGCAGTTTGATTGCCGGGACTAGCGGGGCCCGTAGCTCCTACAATGAGCAGTTCTTC; cdr3_aa: CASSLIAGTSGARSSYNEQFF
d_call: -; clone_size: -; j_call: TRBJ1-1; v_call: TRBV4-1; cdr3_nt: TGCGCCAGCAAAGAGCGGGAACCGAACACTGAAGCTTTCTTT; cdr3_aa: CASKEREPNTEAFF
d_call: TRBD2; clone_size: -; j_call: TRBJ2-3; v_call: TRBV7-2; cdr3_nt: TGTGCCAGCAGCTTCTTATCTAGCGGGGGGAGGTCAGATACGCAGTATTTT; cdr3_aa: CASSFLSSGGRSDTQYF
d_call: -; clone_size: once; j_call: TRBJ1-5; v_call: TRBV28; cdr3_nt: TGTGCCAGCAGTTTCGGCAGGACACAACAGCCCCAGCATTTT; cdr3_aa: CASSFGRTQQPQHF
d_call: -; clone_size: -; j_call: TRBJ1-1; v_call: TRBV28; cdr3_nt: TGTGCCAGCAGTTTATCTGCCGGTGAAGCTTTCTTT; cdr3_aa: CASSLSAGEAFF
d_call: TRBD1; clone_size: -; j_call: TRBJ1-4; v_call: TRBV10-3; cdr3_nt: TGTGCCATCAGTAACCCGGGACAGAATGAAAAACTGTTTTTT; cdr3_aa: CAISNPGQNEKLFF
d_call: -; clone_size: -; j_call: TRBJ2-1; v_call: TRBV27; cdr3_nt: TGTGCCAGCAGGCAATATACAGGGAGCTCCTACAATGAGCAGTTCTTC; cdr3_aa: CASRQYTGSSYNEQFF
d_call: -; clone_size: -; j_call: TRBJ2-3; v_call: TRBV5-1; cdr3_nt: TGCGCCAGCAGCGAGGCTAGCACAGATACGCAGTATTTT; cdr3_aa: CASSEASTDTQYF
d_call: -; clone_size: -; j_call: TRBJ2-6; v_call: TRBV29-1; cdr3_nt: TGCAGCGTCGGGGACAAATTCTCTGGGGCCAACGTCCTGACTTTC; cdr3_aa: CSVGDKFSGANVLTF
d_call: -; clone_size: -; j_call: TRBJ2-5; v_call: TRBV2; cdr3_nt: TGTGCCAGCAGTGAAATTACGGGCCAAGAGACCCAGTACTTC; cdr3_aa: CASSEITGQETQYF
d_call: TRBD1; clone_size: -; j_call: TRBJ1-4; v_call: TRBV5-4; cdr3_nt: TGTGCCAGCAGCCTGGACAGGGGGCACGGAAAACTGTTTTTT; cdr3_aa: CASSLDRGHGKLFF
d_call: TRBD1; clone_size: -; j_call: TRBJ1-1; v_call: TRBV11-2; cdr3_nt: TGTGCCAGCAGCTTAGAGGGGACAGGGGCCTTGGGGACTGAAGCTTTCTTT; cdr3_aa: CASSLEGTGALGTEAFF
d_call: -; clone_size: -; j_call: TRBJ2-2; v_call: TRBV5-4; cdr3_nt: TGTGCCAGCAGCTTGAGGGGGTGGGAGAAAACCGGGGAGCTGTTTTTT; cdr3_aa: CASSLRGWEKTGELFF
d_call: -; clone_size: -; j_call: TRBJ2-3; v_call: TRBV7-2; cdr3_nt: TGTGCCAGCAGCGCCCAGACCAGCAACGGGGCAGATACGCAGTATTTT; cdr3_aa: CASSAQTSNGADTQYF
d_call: -; clone_size: -; j_call: TRBJ2-7; v_call: TRBV7-8; cdr3_nt: TGTGCCAGCAGCCCCCTAATTGGGGCCCACGAGCAGTACTTC; cdr3_aa: CASSPLIGAHEQYF
d_call: -; clone_size: -; j_call: TRBJ1-5; v_call: TRBV14; cdr3_nt: TGTGCCAGCAGCCAAGAAGGAACAGGGCAGCCCCAGCATTTT; cdr3_aa: CASSQEGTGQPQHF
d_call: TRBD2; clone_size: -; j_call: TRBJ2-1; v_call: TRBV5-1; cdr3_nt: TGCGCCAGCAGCTCGGGACTAGCGGGAGTCGGTTCCTACAATGAGCAGTTCTTC; cdr3_aa: CASSSGLAGVGSYNEQFF
d_call: TRBD1; clone_size: -; j_call: TRBJ1-3; v_call: TRBV9; cdr3_nt: TGTGCCAGCAGCGGGCGACAGGGGGCTGGTGGAAACACCATATATTTT; cdr3_aa: CASSGRQGAGGNTIYF
d_call: TRBD2; clone_size: once; j_call: TRBJ2-3; v_call: TRBV5-4; cdr3_nt: TGTGCCAGCAGCTTGAGGAGCGGGGGGATAAGCACAGATACGCAGTATTTT; cdr3_aa: CASSLRSGGISTDTQYF
d_call: -; clone_size: -; j_call: TRBJ1-2; v_call: TRBV5-1; cdr3_nt: TGCGCCAGCAGCTTGGGCTGGACAGAAGCTTTTAACTATGGCTACACCTTC; cdr3_aa: CASSLGWTEAFNYGYTF
d_call: -; clone_size: -; j_call: TRBJ2-7; v_call: TRBV10-3; cdr3_nt: TGTGCCATCAGAACGACAGATGGGGACGAGCAGTACTTC; cdr3_aa: CAIRTTDGDEQYF
d_call: TRBD1; clone_size: few; j_call: TRBJ1-1; v_call: TRBV18; cdr3_nt: TGTGCCAGCTCTTTAGGACAGGGGGCTATGAACACTGAAGCTTTCTTT; cdr3_aa: CASSLGQGAMNTEAFF
d_call: TRBD1; clone_size: -; j_call: TRBJ2-3; v_call: TRBV7-3; cdr3_nt: TGTGCCAGCAGCTTAATCCACGACAGGGCCTTTGCAGATACGCAGTATTTT; cdr3_aa: CASSLIHDRAFADTQYF
d_call: -; clone_size: -; j_call: TRBJ1-6; v_call: TRBV11-3; cdr3_nt: TGTGCCAGCAGCTCCTCGCGCACCCTCCACTTT; cdr3_aa: CASSSSRTLHF
d_call: TRBD1; clone_size: -; j_call: TRBJ1-1; v_call: TRBV7-2; cdr3_nt: TGTGCCAGCAGCCTTAACTCAGGGGGGAACACTGAAGCTTTCTTT; cdr3_aa: CASSLNSGGNTEAFF
d_call: TRBD2; clone_size: -; j_call: TRBJ2-3; v_call: TRBV27; cdr3_nt: TGTGCCAGCAGTTTCGGACTAGCGAGCGCAGATACGCAGTATTTT; cdr3_aa: CASSFGLASADTQYF
d_call: -; clone_size: once; j_call: TRBJ2-1; v_call: TRBV9; cdr3_nt: TGTGCCAGCAGCGTAACATGGCGGGGCTACAATGAGCAGTTCTTC; cdr3_aa: CASSVTWRGYNEQFF
d_call: -; clone_size: -; j_call: TRBJ1-3; v_call: TRBV27; cdr3_nt: TGTGCCAGCAGAAACTCCGGGAGAACTGGAAACACCATATATTTT; cdr3_aa: CASRNSGRTGNTIYF
d_call: -; clone_size: -; j_call: TRBJ2-5; v_call: TRBV5-5; cdr3_nt: TGTGCCAGCAGCTCCAGACAGGTCGTGATCCAAGAGACCCAGTACTTC; cdr3_aa: CASSSRQVVIQETQYF
d_call: TRBD2; clone_size: once; j_call: TRBJ2-5; v_call: TRBV9; cdr3_nt: TGTGCCAGCACCCCTAGCGGGGCGGGGGTAGAGACCCAGTACTTC; cdr3_aa: CASTPSGAGVETQYF
d_call: -; clone_size: -; j_call: TRBJ2-5; v_call: TRBV19; cdr3_nt: TGTGCCAGTAGTTATCAAGCGGGAGAGACCCAGTACTTC; cdr3_aa: CASSYQAGETQYF
d_call: -; clone_size: -; j_call: TRBJ1-4; v_call: TRBV2; cdr3_nt: TGTGCCAGCAGTGATGGCAGGAATGAAAAACTGTTTTTT; cdr3_aa: CASSDGRNEKLFF
d_call: TRBD2; clone_size: -; j_call: TRBJ2-1; v_call: TRBV4-2; cdr3_nt: TGTGCCAGCAGCCAAGGGACTAGCGGGGTCTACAATGAGCAGTTCTTC; cdr3_aa: CASSQGTSGVYNEQFF
d_call: -; clone_size: once; j_call: TRBJ2-5; v_call: TRBV5-1; cdr3_nt: TGCGCCAGCAGCTTGGCCGGAGTGCAAGAGACCCAGTACTTC; cdr3_aa: CASSLAGVQETQYF
d_call: TRBD2; clone_size: -; j_call: TRBJ2-7; v_call: TRBV28; cdr3_nt: TGTGCCAGCAGTTTATGGGGGGGGACGGGGGAGCAGTACTTC; cdr3_aa: CASSLWGGTGEQYF
d_call: -; clone_size: -; j_call: TRBJ2-7; v_call: TRBV20-1; cdr3_nt: TGCAGTGCCATTCCCCACGAGCAGTACTTC; cdr3_aa: CSAIPHEQYF
d_call: -; clone_size: -; j_call: TRBJ2-5; v_call: TRBV9; cdr3_nt: TGTGCCAGCAGCCCCCCACGGGGGGAGACCCAGTACTTC; cdr3_aa: CASSPPRGETQYF
d_call: -; clone_size: -; j_call: TRBJ1-5; v_call: TRBV5-6; cdr3_nt: TGTGCCAGCAGCCCAGGCCGCTTGGGGAGGGTGGATCAGCCCCAGCATTTT; cdr3_aa: CASSPGRLGRVDQPQHF
d_call: TRBD2; clone_size: -; j_call: TRBJ2-2; v_call: TRBV5-1; cdr3_nt: TGCGCCAGCAGCTTGGCAGCGGGGGACGTTCTTGCGAACACCGGGGAGCTGTTTTTT; cdr3_aa: CASSLAAGDVLANTGELFF
d_call: -; clone_size: -; j_call: TRBJ1-2; v_call: TRBV28; cdr3_nt: TGTGCCAGCAGTCCAGACAGGCCTGGCTACACCTTC; cdr3_aa: CASSPDRPGYTF